Reported below is one T cell receptor beta chain. What it binds is not known. This sample was taken from a study of beta chain features in type 1 diabetes. Researchers reported sorting CD4+ naive, central memory, regulatory and stem cell-like memory cells via CD45RO/CCR7/CD25/CD127/CD95/CD27. The CDR3 extends over 18 amino acids. The germline gives CDR1 MGHRA, CDR2 YSYEKL. Trimming took off 0 bases at V and 1 base at J, with 16 bases between the two ends. The study reverse transcribed the entire isolated RNA, so it sequenced expressed TCRB transcripts. TCRdb keeps only in-frame clones here, not all; method: immunoSEQ multiplex PCR. This sample has 15,000 to 17,000 clones; roughly 69% occur once, and the top ten carry 2.5%. Overall study results and limits: Among all four CD4+ subsets, Type 1 diabetes patients had TCRB CDR3s that were moderately but significantly shorter.

The chain recombines TRBV4-1 with TRBJ2-1, with a tentative D call TRBD2 (6 bases). The sequence was obtained from a young man with type 1 diabetes. Sequenced: Tregs from blood. The CDR3 spells CASSQDSASGSSYNEQFF. CDR3 DNA sequence: TGCGCCAGCAGCCAAGATTCGGCCAGCGGGTCGTCCTACAATGAGCAGTTCTTC.